The clone carrying this T cell receptor beta chain was seen at least ten times. What it binds is not known. Germline V CDR1 and CDR2: GTSNPN, SVGIG (reference sequence). The CDR3 is 13 amino acids. Between the trimmed V and J ends, which lost 1 base and 2 bases, there was a span of 6 bases. Researchers made TCR beta libraries by using iRepertoire HTBI primers and running Arm-PCR on CDR3 regions. Via MiXCR, TCRdb re-called the multiplex PCR reads, giving one row per CDR3 protein. The table lists about 540,000 distinct CDR3 sequences, around an eighth of them singletons. Time point defined: newly diagnosed GD, antithyroid drugs for less than 3 months. With RNA extracted from PBMCs as input, the TCR library was made. The data were obtained in a study of regulatory T cells in long-lasting Graves disease. Broader study findings: Those with persistent disease had in common more public clonotypes (fewer than 3,000) than new patients (approximately 970).

These sequences were also reported in another study, on T cells in Graves' hyperthyroidism and ophthalmopathy. That source adds: The study based diagnoses on clinical symptoms, serum thyroxine and TRAb, thyroid ultrasound and orbital computed tomography.

The source is a man aged 25-45 years with Graves disease. This rearrangement joins TRBV30 to TRBJ1-5; D unclear. The sample in question was peripheral blood mononuclear cells (PBMCs), obtained at new diagnosis, from a patient treated with antithyroid drugs. This CDR3 reads CAWSGAGNQPQHF. For the CDR3, the DNA is TGTGCCTGGAGTGGGGCGGGCAATCAGCCCCAGCATTTT.